This note documents a single TCR beta chain sequence. No antigen is known for it. This sample was included in a study of T cell responses to AZD1222 COVID-19 vaccine. Study outcomes and limitations: No repertoire was sampled before or during the peak T cell response, only after it. At 160-218 and 743-854, vaccine-associated CD4 TCRs were dominant, and they spanned spike. White British ancestry dominated among donors, who included more females, and clonal diversity was possibly underestimated. Nearly half of spike-specific TCRs reportedly go after variant regions that carry no mutations.

Looked up from germline, CDR1 is MGHDK and CDR2 is SYGVNS. This CDR3 has 15 amino acids. Between the trimmed V and J ends, which lost 2 bases and 5 bases, there was a span of 15 bases. The method was immunoSEQ multiplex PCR; TCRdb's version includes in-frame clones alone and lacks a portion of them. This sample carries about 140,000 clones, approximately 95% of them seen once, and the ten largest clones take approximately 7%. This receptor was identified in an adult who received the AZD1222 COVID-19 vaccine. The gene calls are TRBV25-1 and TRBJ1-1; D is possibly TRBD1 (5 bases). Sequences were derived from peripheral blood, sampled 28 days after the second AZD1222 dose. Here the CDR3 DNA reads TGTGCCAGCAGTGAAGATCTTTCGTGGACAACTGAAGCTTTCTTT. Translating gives CASSEDLSWTTEAFF.